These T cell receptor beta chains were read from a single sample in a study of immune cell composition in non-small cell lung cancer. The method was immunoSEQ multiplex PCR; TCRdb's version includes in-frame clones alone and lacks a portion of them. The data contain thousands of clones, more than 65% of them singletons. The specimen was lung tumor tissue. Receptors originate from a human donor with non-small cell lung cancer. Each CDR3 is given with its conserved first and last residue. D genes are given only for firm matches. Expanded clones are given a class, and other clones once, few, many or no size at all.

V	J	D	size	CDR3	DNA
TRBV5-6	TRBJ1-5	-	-	CASSDYWRNSNQPQHF	TGTGCCAGCAGCGACTATTGGAGAAATAGCAATCAGCCCCAGCATTTT
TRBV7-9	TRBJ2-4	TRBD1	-	CASSQTGAADIQYF	TGTGCCAGCAGCCAGACAGGGGCTGCGGACATTCAGTACTTC
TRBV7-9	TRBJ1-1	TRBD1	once	CASSSLDRGTMNTEAFF	TGTGCCAGCAGCTCCCTGGACAGGGGGACCATGAACACTGAAGCTTTCTTT
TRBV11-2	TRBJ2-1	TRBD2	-	CASSFGTSFNEQFF	TGTGCCAGCAGCTTCGGGACTAGTTTCAATGAGCAGTTCTTC
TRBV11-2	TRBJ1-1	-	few	CASSLDRGGEAFF	TGTGCCAGCAGCTTAGATCGCGGGGGCGAAGCTTTCTTT
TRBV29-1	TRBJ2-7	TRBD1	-	CSVAPQGFEQYF	TGCAGCGTTGCCCCACAGGGGTTCGAGCAGTACTTC
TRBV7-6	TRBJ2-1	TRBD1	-	CASSPETGAHEQFF	TGTGCCAGCAGCCCCGAAACAGGGGCCCATGAGCAGTTCTTC
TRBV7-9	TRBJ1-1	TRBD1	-	CASSPSTGGEYTEAFF	TGTGCCAGCAGCCCCTCGACAGGGGGAGAATACACTGAAGCTTTCTTT
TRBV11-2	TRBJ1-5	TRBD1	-	CASSGGQGAIQHF	TGTGCCAGCAGCGGGGGACAGGGGGCGATCCAGCATTTT
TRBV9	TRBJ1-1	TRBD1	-	CASSSRQGGTEAFF	TGTGCCAGCAGCTCTCGACAGGGAGGCACTGAAGCTTTCTTT
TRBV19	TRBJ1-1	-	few	CASSIGGTNMNTEAFF	TGTGCCAGTAGTATCGGGGGGACCAATATGAACACTGAAGCTTTCTTT
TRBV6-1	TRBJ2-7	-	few	CASSAGQISYEQYF	TGTGCCAGCAGTGCGGGACAAATTTCCTACGAGCAGTACTTC
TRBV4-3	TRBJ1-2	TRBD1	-	CASSQGTGGWYGYTF	TGCGCCAGCAGCCAAGGGACAGGGGGCTGGTATGGCTACACCTTC
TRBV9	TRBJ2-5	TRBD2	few	CASTKSSGGETQYF	TGTGCCAGCACCAAAAGCTCGGGGGGGGAGACCCAGTACTTC
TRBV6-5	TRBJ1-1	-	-	CASSQEGIAEAFF	TGTGCCAGCAGTCAAGAGGGTATCGCTGAAGCTTTCTTT
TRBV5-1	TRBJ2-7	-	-	CASSPPGQYF	TGCGCCAGCAGCCCCCCCGGACAGTACTTC
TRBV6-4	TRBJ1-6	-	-	CASSDSAGNSPLHF	TGTGCCAGCAGTGACTCGGCGGGGAATTCACCCCTCCACTTT
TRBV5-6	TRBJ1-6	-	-	CASSPPGFSPLHF	TGTGCCAGCAGCCCACCGGGATTCTCACCCCTCCACTTT
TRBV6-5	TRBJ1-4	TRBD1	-	CASSEGGGGEKLFF	TGTGCCAGCAGTGAAGGAGGAGGGGGCGAAAAACTGTTTTTT
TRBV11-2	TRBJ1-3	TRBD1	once	CASIDRGSGNTIYF	TGTGCCAGCATAGACAGGGGGTCTGGAAACACCATATATTTT